This T cell receptor (beta chain) was observed in a study of shared T cell receptors in the human thymus (dated by TCRdb to the early 2020s). About the full investigation: The study investigated the way shared, self-reactive T-cell receptor alpha chains are produced in the human thymus.

The CDR3 measures 15 amino acids from cysteine to phenylalanine. Here the CDR3 DNA is all that survives: 45 bases in frame from base 1. The V end gives up 5 bases and the J end 7 bases, leaving 8 bases in the junction not matched to a gene. The germline V gene encodes CDR1 MNHEY and CDR2 SMNVEV (reference sequence). Libraries were made using the immunoSEQ multiplex PCR assay. TCRdb took over this immuneACCESS table, retaining in-frame rearrangements with V and J assigned. Such tables are incomplete; in checked studies, under half of the missing clones stem from an unresolved V gene, and the remainder is unexplained. The sample yields 720,000 or so clones; 70% to 90% were counted once. The ten largest clonotypes hold under 0.012% of the sample. As concerns this clone: The target of this receptor is not known. It has no much larger one-base neighbor in the sample; base qualities were not kept.

The sample was also linked to a second study, of human thymus T cells. As described in the second report: Donors were immunologically healthy infants undergoing open corrective cardiac surgery for congenital heart defects in Finland. The thymus tissue came from surgical resects taken out during corrective cardiac surgery. Usage of V and J gene segments appeared to be biased in both the thymic and the peripheral blood repertoires. The related research reported highly overlapping thymic TCR repertoires among unrelated individuals. TCR alpha and beta repertoires from roughly 8 infant thymus samples and a few related peripheral blood samples were characterized in the study. The cohort included about 6 male and a couple of female infants, with donor ages spanning 7 to 244 days. Thymocytes were mechanically released from the tissue and were stored as pellets of about 9-33 million cells at -70 degrees C. A QIAsymphony instrument was used to extract genomic DNA from frozen cell pellets. TCRB and TCRAD loci were amplified from a standardized quantity of quality-controlled genomic DNA using the immunoSEQ multiplex PCR assay. The amplicons covered the V(D)J region and were long enough to include the CDR3 and to identify the V and J genes. The commercial immunoSEQ service was used to sequence amplicons on an Illumina platform. Primer bias and sequencing errors were corrected as previously described, and TCRAD and TCRB were defined on the basis of the IMGT database. Analysis of the repertoires was done with immunoSEQ Analyzer 3.0 and VDJTools and included basic statistics, V/J segment usage, diversity estimates, rarefaction and pairwise overlap. Diversity was estimated with Chao1, ChaoE, Efron-Thisted, Shannon and inverse Simpson indices, and also on datasets down-sampled to the smallest sample. Repertoire overlap was determined by strict matching of CDR3 nucleotide sequence, V gene and J gene, and Jaccard-based multidimensional scaling clustering was applied. On average, thymus samples yielded 650,000 to 1,000,000 unique TCRB clonotypes, whereas blood samples yielded 65,000 to 100,000.

This TCR was sampled from a girl under three years old with a congenital heart defect. Donor details come from another sample of the same person, matched by shared clones. The sequence links TRBV27 to TRBJ1-4, and TRBD1 aligns with 9 junction nucleotides. Sequencing was done on a sample of thymocytes. The base sequence is TGTGCCAGCAGTGTGCACAGGGGGCGCGGTGAAAAACTGTTTTTT. Its protein is CASSVHRGRGEKLFF.